The rows below give T cell receptor beta chains drawn from one sample of a study of shared clonotypes between healthy human individuals. The protocol was immunoSEQ multiplex PCR, while the TCRdb copy is restricted to in-frame clones and leaves out a portion. The sample shows 2 million or so clones, approximately 95% of them seen only once. Sequenced input: naive CD8+ T cells sorted from blood. The receptors stem from a man younger than 30 in good health. Each CDR3 is given with its conserved first and last residue. The D gene is left open where the match is weak.

D gene	V gene	J gene	CDR3 protein	CDR3 DNA
TRBD1	TRBV6-1	TRBJ2-7	CASTGQDPYEQYF	TGTGCCAGCACCGGACAGGACCCCTACGAGCAGTACTTC
-	TRBV28	TRBJ1-5	CASSFVRDGNQPQHF	TGTGCCAGCAGTTTTGTCAGGGACGGCAATCAGCCCCAGCATTTT
TRBD2	TRBV7-9	TRBJ2-5	CASSLAEEETQYF	TGTGCCAGCAGTCTAGCGGAGGAAGAGACCCAGTACTTC
-	TRBV5-6	TRBJ2-5	CASSSYHDWRETQYF	TGTGCCAGCAGCTCCTACCATGACTGGAGGGAGACCCAGTACTTC
TRBD1	TRBV10-3	TRBJ2-7	CATMSLDRTYEQYF	TGTGCCACCATGTCCTTGGACAGGACCTACGAGCAGTACTTC
-	TRBV9	TRBJ2-7	CASSGREGGQGVYEQYF	TGTGCCAGCAGCGGTAGGGAGGGCGGACAGGGAGTCTACGAGCAGTACTTC
TRBD2	TRBV11-2	TRBJ2-7	CASSLVGGSHEQYF	TGTGCCAGCAGCTTAGTGGGAGGGAGCCACGAGCAGTACTTC
-	TRBV2	TRBJ1-1	CASVGKDTEAFF	TGTGCCAGCGTGGGGAAAGACACTGAAGCTTTCTTT
TRBD1	TRBV9	TRBJ1-1	CASSVEGRDREAFF	TGTGCCAGCAGCGTAGAGGGGAGGGACAGGGAGGCTTTCTTT
-	TRBV28	TRBJ2-7	CASSLGGNYEQYF	TGTGCCAGCAGTTTGGGGGGAAACTACGAGCAGTACTTC